This TCR beta chain was obtained from a study of T cells in Graves' hyperthyroidism and ophthalmopathy. About the study: Before any treatment, at initial diagnosis, peripheral blood was collected. Study-level points and caveats: In blood, most of the thyroid clonotypes expanded above 0.001 were also present.

This clonotype has ten or more counts. What it binds is not known. This CDR3 has 12 amino acids. The V end lost 0 bases, the J end lost 9 bases, and 9 bases lay between the germline ends. Germline V gene lookup returns CDR1 SGHDT and CDR2 YYEEEE. When ophthalmopathy did not progress within 18 months, Graves' hyperthyroidism was considered stable. Researchers took RNA transcripts and amplified the TCR beta CDR3 regions from them. In the first-round RT-PCR of the TCR CDR3, the HTBI primer set was used. TCRdb re-called the multiplex PCR reads through MiXCR, storing one row per CDR3 protein. The profile shows about 360,000 distinct CDR3 sequences, about 13% of them singletons.

This clonotype originated in a woman between 18 and 29 years old with Graves' hyperthyroidism. V and J are TRBV5-6 and TRBJ1-1; D is unresolved. The source material was blood. The CDR3 is CASSLAPDQAFF. The CDR3 DNA sequence: TGTGCCAGCAGCTTGGCCCCGGATCAAGCTTTCTTT.